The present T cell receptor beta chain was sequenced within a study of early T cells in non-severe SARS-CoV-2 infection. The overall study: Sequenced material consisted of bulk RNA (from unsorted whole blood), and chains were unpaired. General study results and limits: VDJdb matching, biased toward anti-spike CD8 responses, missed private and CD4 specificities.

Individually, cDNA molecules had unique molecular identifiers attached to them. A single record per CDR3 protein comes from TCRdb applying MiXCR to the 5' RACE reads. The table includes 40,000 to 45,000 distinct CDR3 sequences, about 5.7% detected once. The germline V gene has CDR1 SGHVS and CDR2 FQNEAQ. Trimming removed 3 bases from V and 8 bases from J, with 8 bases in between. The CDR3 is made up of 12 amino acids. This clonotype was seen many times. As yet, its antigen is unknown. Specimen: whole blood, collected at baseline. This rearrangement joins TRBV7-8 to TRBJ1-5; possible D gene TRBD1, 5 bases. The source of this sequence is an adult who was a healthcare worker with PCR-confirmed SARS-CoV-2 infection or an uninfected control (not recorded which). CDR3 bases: TGTGCCAGCAGCTTGGGGCCTAAGCCCCAGCATTTT. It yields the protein CASSLGPKPQHF.